This T cell receptor beta chain was identified during a study of cytomegalovirus exposure and HLA in healthy donors. Study-level background: The Caucasian-associated ancestry cluster contained about four fifths of the roughly 390 genotyped donors. General study points: Among the sequence variants, a highly shared cluster was likely an artifact of sequencing. Most CMV-associated TCR beta chains were later found to appear HLA-restricted.

This clone came up a few times. Its specificity is unknown. PCR involved 60 Vbeta and 13 Jbeta primers. Repertoires were generated with immunoSEQ multiplex PCR, while TCRdb's copy carries only in-frame clones and drops some. Of about 190,000 clones listed, roughly 13% are singletons. Despite likely unrecorded immune exposures, the donors were nominally healthy at the time of sampling. Trimming cost V 6 bases and J 7 bases, with 9 bases left between them. The CDR3 runs to 11 residues. Germline CDR1 reads DFQATT; CDR2 reads SNEGSKA (reference sequence). The TCR sequence derives from a man aged 50 to 60 in good health and CMV-seropositive. The sequencing sample was made of PBMCs. The chain carries TRBV20-1 and TRBJ2-2; tentatively, D is TRBD1 (6 bases). CDR3 nucleotide sequence: TGCAGTGCCCCACAGGGCGGGGAGCTGTTTTTT. Translating gives CSAPQGGELFF.